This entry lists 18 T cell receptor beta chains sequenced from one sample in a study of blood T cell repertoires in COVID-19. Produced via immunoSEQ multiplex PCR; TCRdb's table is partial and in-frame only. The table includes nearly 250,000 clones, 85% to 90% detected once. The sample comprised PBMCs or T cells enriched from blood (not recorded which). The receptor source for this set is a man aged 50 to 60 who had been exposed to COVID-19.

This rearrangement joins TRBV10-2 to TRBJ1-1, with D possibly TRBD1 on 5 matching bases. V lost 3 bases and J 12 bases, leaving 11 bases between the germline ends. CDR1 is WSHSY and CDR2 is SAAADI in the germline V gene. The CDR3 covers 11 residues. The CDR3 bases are TGCGCCAGCAGTGACAGGGCGTTAACTTTCTTT. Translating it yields CASSDRALTFF.

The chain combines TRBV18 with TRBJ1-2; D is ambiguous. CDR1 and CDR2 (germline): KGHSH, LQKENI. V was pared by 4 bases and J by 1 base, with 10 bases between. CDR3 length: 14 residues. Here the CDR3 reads CASSRIGLNYGYTF. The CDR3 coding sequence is TGTGCCAGCTCACGAATCGGACTTAACTATGGCTACACCTTC.

The CDR3 is CASRPPGPGETQYF. In DNA, the CDR3 is TGTGCCAGCAGACCTCCCGGCCCGGGAGAGACCCAGTACTTC. V gene TRBV28 combines with J gene TRBJ2-5; the D is unclear. CDR3 length equals 14 residues. V was trimmed by 6 bases and J by 4 bases, leaving 15 bases between them. In germline, CDR1 is MDHEN, CDR2 SYDVKM.

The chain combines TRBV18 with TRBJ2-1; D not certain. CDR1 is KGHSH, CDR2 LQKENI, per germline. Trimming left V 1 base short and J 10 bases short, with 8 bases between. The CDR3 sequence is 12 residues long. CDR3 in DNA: TGTGCCAGCTCACCACAGCTACAGGAGCAGTTCTTC. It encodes CASSPQLQEQFF.

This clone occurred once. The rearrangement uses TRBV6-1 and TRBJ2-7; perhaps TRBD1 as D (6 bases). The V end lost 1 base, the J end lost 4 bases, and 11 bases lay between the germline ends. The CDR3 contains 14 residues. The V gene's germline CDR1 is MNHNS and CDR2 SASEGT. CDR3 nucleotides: TGTGCCAGCAGTGAAGGCCCACAGGGTTACGAGCAGTACGTC. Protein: CASSEGPQGYEQYV.

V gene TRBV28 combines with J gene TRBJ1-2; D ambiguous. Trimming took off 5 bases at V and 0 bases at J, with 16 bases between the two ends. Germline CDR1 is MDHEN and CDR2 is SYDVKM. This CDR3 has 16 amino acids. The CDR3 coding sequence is TGTGCCAGCAGTCCCCCGGGTTGGCAAGCTAACTATGGCTACACCTTC. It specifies CASSPPGWQANYGYTF.

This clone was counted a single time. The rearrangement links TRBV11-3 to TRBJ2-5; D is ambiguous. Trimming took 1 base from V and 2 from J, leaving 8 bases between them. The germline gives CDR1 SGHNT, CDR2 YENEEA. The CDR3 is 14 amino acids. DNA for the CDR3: TGTGCCAGCAGCTTAGGTCGGCGGCAAGAGACCCAGTACTTC. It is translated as CASSLGRRQETQYF. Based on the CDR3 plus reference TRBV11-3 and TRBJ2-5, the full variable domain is EAGVVQSPRYKIIEKKQPVAFWCNPISGHNTLYWYLQNLGQGPELLIRYENEEAVDDSQLPKDRFSAERLKGVDSTLKIQPAELGDSAVYLCASSLGRRQETQYFGPGTRLLVL.

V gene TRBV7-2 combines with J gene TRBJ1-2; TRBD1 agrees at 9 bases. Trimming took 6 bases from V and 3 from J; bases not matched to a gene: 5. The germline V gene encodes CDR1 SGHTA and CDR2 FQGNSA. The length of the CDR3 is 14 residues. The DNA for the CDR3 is TGTGCCAGCAGATCACAGGGGGCGCACTATGGCTACACCTTC. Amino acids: CASRSQGAHYGYTF.

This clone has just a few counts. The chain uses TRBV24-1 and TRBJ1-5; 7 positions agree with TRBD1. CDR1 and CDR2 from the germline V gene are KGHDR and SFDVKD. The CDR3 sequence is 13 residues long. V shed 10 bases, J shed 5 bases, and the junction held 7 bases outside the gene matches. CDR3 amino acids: CATQGQSYQPQHF. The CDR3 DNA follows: TGTGCCACTCAGGGACAGTCTTATCAGCCCCAGCATTTT.

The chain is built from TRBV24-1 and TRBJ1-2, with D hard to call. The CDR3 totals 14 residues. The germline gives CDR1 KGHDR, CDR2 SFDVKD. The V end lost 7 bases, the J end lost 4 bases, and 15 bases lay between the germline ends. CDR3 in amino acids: CATRPAARGYGYTF. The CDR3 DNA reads TGTGCCACCAGACCCGCGGCCCGCGGCTATGGCTACACCTTC.

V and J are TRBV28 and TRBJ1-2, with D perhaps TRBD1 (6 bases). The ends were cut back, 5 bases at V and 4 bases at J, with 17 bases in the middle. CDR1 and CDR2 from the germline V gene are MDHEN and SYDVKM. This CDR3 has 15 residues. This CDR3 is CASSPRDTPSYGYTF. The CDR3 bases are TGTGCCAGCAGTCCCCGGGACACGCCTTCCTATGGCTACACCTTC.

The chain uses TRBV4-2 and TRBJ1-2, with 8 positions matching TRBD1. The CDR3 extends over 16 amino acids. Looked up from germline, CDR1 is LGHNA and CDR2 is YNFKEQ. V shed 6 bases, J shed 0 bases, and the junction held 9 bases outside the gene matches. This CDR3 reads CASRRWDRPSNYGYTF. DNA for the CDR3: TGTGCCAGCAGGCGCTGGGACAGGCCTTCTAACTATGGCTACACCTTC.

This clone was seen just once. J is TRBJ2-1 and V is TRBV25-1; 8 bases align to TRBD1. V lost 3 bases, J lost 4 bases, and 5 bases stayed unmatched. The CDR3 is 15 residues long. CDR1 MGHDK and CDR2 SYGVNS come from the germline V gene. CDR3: CASSDPGQVYNEQFF. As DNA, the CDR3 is TGTGCCAGCAGTGACCCGGGACAGGTTTACAATGAGCAGTTCTTC.

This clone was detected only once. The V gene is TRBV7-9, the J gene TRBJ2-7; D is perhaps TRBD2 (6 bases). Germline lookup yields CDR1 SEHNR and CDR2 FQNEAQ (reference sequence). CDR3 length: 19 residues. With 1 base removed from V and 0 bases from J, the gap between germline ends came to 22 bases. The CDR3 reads CASSLDTSLFPSSSYEQYV. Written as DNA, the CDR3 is TGTGCCAGCAGCTTAGACACTAGCTTGTTCCCCTCAAGCTCCTACGAGCAGTACGTC.

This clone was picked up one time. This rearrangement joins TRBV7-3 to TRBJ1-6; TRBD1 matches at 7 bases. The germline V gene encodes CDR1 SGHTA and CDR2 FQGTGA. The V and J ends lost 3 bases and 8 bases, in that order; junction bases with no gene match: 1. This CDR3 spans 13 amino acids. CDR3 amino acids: CASSFDRDSPLHF. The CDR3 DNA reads TGTGCCAGCAGCTTCGACAGGGATTCACCCCTCCACTTT.

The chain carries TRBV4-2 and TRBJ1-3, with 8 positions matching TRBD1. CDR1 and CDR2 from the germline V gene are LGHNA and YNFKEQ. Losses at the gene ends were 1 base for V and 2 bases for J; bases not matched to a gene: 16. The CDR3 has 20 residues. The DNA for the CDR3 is TGTGCCAGCAGCCAAGTTAGGGAAGGCCCGACAGGGGTTCCTGGAAACACCATATATTTT. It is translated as CASSQVREGPTGVPGNTIYF.

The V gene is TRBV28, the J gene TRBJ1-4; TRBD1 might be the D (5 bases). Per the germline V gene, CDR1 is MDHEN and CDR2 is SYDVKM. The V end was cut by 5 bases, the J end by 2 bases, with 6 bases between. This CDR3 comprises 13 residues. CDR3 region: CASSRGTNEKLFF. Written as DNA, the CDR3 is TGTGCCAGCAGTCGGGGGACTAATGAAAAACTGTTTTTT.

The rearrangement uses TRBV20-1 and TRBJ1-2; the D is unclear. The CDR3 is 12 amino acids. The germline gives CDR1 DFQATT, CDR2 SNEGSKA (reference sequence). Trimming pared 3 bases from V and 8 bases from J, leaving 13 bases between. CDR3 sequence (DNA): TGCAGTGCTAGTCCCGAGTATAGCGGCTACACCTTC. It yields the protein CSASPEYSGYTF.